This is a list of T cell receptor beta chains from one sample in a study of cytotoxic CD8 clonotypes in ibrutinib-treated CLL. Generated by immunoSEQ multiplex PCR, the TCRdb table keeps only in-frame clones and is missing some. The sample shows hundreds of thousands of clones, 70% of them seen only once. Sequenced material: PBMCs, taken after 24 months of ibrutinib treatment. The receptors derive from a human donor with chronic lymphocytic leukemia. The CDR3 runs from the conserved cysteine through the conserved F or W. Fields, in order: V gene, clone size, D gene, J gene, CDR3 protein, CDR3 DNA. The D gene is left open where the match is weak. Only some rows state a clone size, as once, few, many or a class for expanded clones.

V: TRBV28
size: once
D: -
J: TRBJ1-2
CDR3: CASRSGVGGYTF
DNA: TGTGCCAGCAGATCAGGGGTAGGTGGCTACACCTTC

V: TRBV7-9
size: -
D: -
J: TRBJ2-7
CDR3: CASRIGVGNEQYF
DNA: TGTGCCAGCAGGATAGGGGTGGGAAACGAGCAGTACTTC

V: TRBV15
size: -
D: TRBD2
J: TRBJ2-1
CDR3: CATQRDSYNEQFF
DNA: TGTGCCACCCAGCGGGACTCCTACAATGAGCAGTTCTTC

V: TRBV6-1
size: -
D: -
J: TRBJ1-5
CDR3: CASSEILANQPQHF
DNA: TGTGCCAGCAGTGAAATACTGGCTAATCAGCCCCAGCATTTT

V: TRBV29-1
size: -
D: TRBD1
J: TRBJ1-1
CDR3: CSVHLRGLTEAFF
DNA: TGCAGCGTTCACCTCAGGGGGCTCACTGAAGCTTTCTTT

V: TRBV28
size: few
D: -
J: TRBJ1-5
CDR3: CASSFWRDFSNQPQHF
DNA: TGTGCCAGCAGTTTTTGGCGAGATTTTAGCAATCAGCCCCAGCATTTT

V: TRBV5-1
size: -
D: -
J: TRBJ1-1
CDR3: CASSLVAVDTEAFF
DNA: TGCGCCAGCAGCTTGGTTGCGGTGGACACTGAAGCTTTCTTT

V: TRBV10-2
size: -
D: -
J: TRBJ2-1
CDR3: CASSGNLGNEQFF
DNA: TGCGCCAGCAGCGGGAATTTGGGGAATGAGCAGTTCTTC

V: TRBV28
size: -
D: -
J: TRBJ2-4
CDR3: CASSLVSSGKNIQYF
DNA: TGTGCCAGCAGTTTAGTGTCGAGCGGTAAAAACATTCAGTACTTC

V: TRBV2
size: -
D: TRBD2
J: TRBJ2-3
CDR3: CASSAGLGVAGSTDTQYF
DNA: TGTGCCAGCAGTGCCGGACTAGGGGTAGCGGGCTCCACAGATACGCAGTATTTT

V: TRBV7-2
size: few
D: TRBD1
J: TRBJ1-5
CDR3: CASSSRTGDRQPQHF
DNA: TGTGCCAGCAGCTCGAGGACAGGCGATCGCCAGCCCCAGCATTTT

V: TRBV18
size: few
D: -
J: TRBJ2-5
CDR3: CASFLDLQETQYF
DNA: TGTGCCAGCTTCTTGGACCTACAAGAGACCCAGTACTTC

V: TRBV5-1
size: -
D: -
J: TRBJ2-1
CDR3: CASSPAAAGNNEQFF
DNA: TGCGCCAGCAGCCCCGCCGCAGCGGGTAACAATGAGCAGTTCTTC

V: TRBV6-4
size: -
D: TRBD2
J: TRBJ2-1
CDR3: CASSPLAGPLSNEQFF
DNA: TGTGCCAGCAGTCCTCTAGCGGGACCCCTCTCCAATGAGCAGTTCTTC

V: TRBV15
size: -
D: TRBD2
J: TRBJ2-1
CDR3: CATSRVLAGGEQFF
DNA: TGTGCCACCAGCAGAGTACTAGCGGGGGGTGAGCAGTTCTTC

V: TRBV4-2
size: -
D: -
J: TRBJ1-1
CDR3: CASSQESGAGTEAFF
DNA: TGTGCCAGCAGCCAAGAGTCGGGTGCTGGCACTGAAGCTTTCTTT

V: TRBV7-9
size: -
D: -
J: TRBJ2-7
CDR3: CASSFEDWGTYEQYF
DNA: TGTGCCAGCAGCTTTGAGGATTGGGGAACCTACGAGCAGTACTTC

V: TRBV11-3
size: -
D: -
J: TRBJ2-2
CDR3: CASSLGAAGELFF
DNA: TGTGCCAGCAGCTTAGGAGCGGCCGGGGAGCTGTTTTTT

V: TRBV29-1
size: few
D: -
J: TRBJ1-1
CDR3: CSVSPGLNTEAFF
DNA: TGCAGCGTTAGCCCAGGCCTGAACACTGAAGCTTTCTTT

V: TRBV25-1
size: -
D: TRBD1
J: TRBJ2-7
CDR3: CASSELGQGALEQYF
DNA: TGTGCCAGCAGTGAATTGGGACAGGGTGCGTTGGAGCAGTACTTC

V: TRBV6-1
size: -
D: -
J: TRBJ2-6
CDR3: CASSADRSRGANVLTF
DNA: TGTGCCAGCAGTGCCGACAGGTCGCGGGGGGCCAACGTCCTGACTTTC

V: TRBV5-1
size: -
D: -
J: TRBJ1-4
CDR3: CASSLTENEKLFF
DNA: TGCGCCAGCAGCCTAACAGAGAATGAAAAACTGTTTTTT

V: TRBV5-6
size: few
D: TRBD2
J: TRBJ2-3
CDR3: CASSLGLAGGYSADTQYF
DNA: TGTGCCAGCAGCTTGGGACTAGCGGGAGGGTACAGCGCAGATACGCAGTATTTT

V: TRBV7-2
size: -
D: -
J: TRBJ2-7
CDR3: CASSLASWENRYEQYF
DNA: TGTGCCAGCAGCTTAGCTTCGTGGGAGAATCGCTACGAGCAGTACTTC

V: TRBV19
size: -
D: TRBD1
J: TRBJ1-1
CDR3: CASSIDRDSEAFF
DNA: TGTGCCAGTAGTATAGACCGGGACAGCGAAGCTTTCTTT

V: TRBV7-2
size: -
D: TRBD1
J: TRBJ1-4
CDR3: CASSPGTVNEKLFF
DNA: TGTGCCAGCAGCCCCGGGACAGTTAATGAAAAACTGTTTTTT

V: TRBV10-1
size: few
D: -
J: TRBJ2-1
CDR3: CASSRDQVPYNEQFF
DNA: TGCGCCAGCAGCCGGGACCAGGTCCCGTACAATGAGCAGTTCTTC

V: TRBV29-1
size: -
D: -
J: TRBJ2-1
CDR3: CSVDGRGGVRQYEQFF
DNA: TGCAGCGTGGACGGTAGGGGGGGAGTCCGGCAATATGAGCAGTTCTTC

V: TRBV19
size: -
D: TRBD1
J: TRBJ1-1
CDR3: CASSLDRGRTEAFF
DNA: TGTGCCAGTAGTCTAGACAGGGGGAGGACTGAAGCTTTCTTT

V: TRBV7-2
size: -
D: TRBD2
J: TRBJ2-7
CDR3: CASSSTSGSEYVRSYEQYF
DNA: TGTGCCAGCAGCTCAACTAGCGGGAGTGAGTACGTGCGCTCATACGAGCAGTACTTC

V: TRBV19
size: once
D: TRBD2
J: TRBJ2-3
CDR3: CASRAQTSGMSTDTQYF
DNA: TGTGCCAGTAGGGCACAGACTAGCGGGATGTCGACAGATACGCAGTATTTT

V: TRBV4-3
size: -
D: -
J: TRBJ2-7
CDR3: CASSQDWADYEQYF
DNA: TGCGCCAGCAGCCAAGATTGGGCAGACTACGAGCAGTACTTC

V: TRBV7-3
size: -
D: TRBD1
J: TRBJ1-1
CDR3: CASSPGRQGEAFF
DNA: TGTGCCAGCAGCCCAGGAAGACAGGGTGAAGCTTTCTTT

V: TRBV6-1
size: few
D: -
J: TRBJ2-3
CDR3: CASSVSKGETDTQYF
DNA: TGTGCCAGCAGTGTTTCAAAAGGGGAAACAGATACGCAGTATTTT

V: TRBV18
size: -
D: -
J: TRBJ2-5
CDR3: CASSPARTGQETQYF
DNA: TGTGCCAGCTCACCGGCTCGGACGGGACAAGAGACCCAGTACTTC

V: TRBV2
size: -
D: -
J: TRBJ2-5
CDR3: CARKQGVAETQYF
DNA: TGTGCCAGGAAACAGGGAGTGGCGGAGACCCAGTACTTC

V: TRBV15
size: -
D: TRBD2
J: TRBJ2-7
CDR3: CATSRGPGLGSYEQYF
DNA: TGTGCCACCAGCAGAGGACCGGGACTAGGGTCCTACGAGCAGTACTTC

V: TRBV5-1
size: -
D: TRBD1
J: TRBJ2-3
CDR3: CASSWGQTEDTDTQYF
DNA: TGCGCCAGCAGCTGGGGACAGACGGAAGACACAGATACGCAGTATTTT

V: TRBV6-5
size: -
D: -
J: TRBJ1-3
CDR3: CASSYGSSGSGNTIYF
DNA: TGTGCCAGCAGTTACGGGTCAAGCGGCTCTGGAAACACCATATATTTT

V: TRBV6-1
size: -
D: -
J: TRBJ1-1
CDR3: CASTSTAAEQTEAFF
DNA: TGTGCCAGCACCTCGACGGCCGCTGAACAGACTGAAGCTTTCTTT

V: TRBV13
size: -
D: -
J: TRBJ2-7
CDR3: CASSLFREMEQYF
DNA: TGTGCCAGCAGCTTATTTAGGGAGATGGAGCAGTACTTC

V: TRBV5-1
size: few
D: -
J: TRBJ1-1
CDR3: CASSQRWRAEAFF
DNA: TGCGCCAGCAGCCAACGGTGGCGGGCTGAAGCTTTCTTT

V: TRBV19
size: once
D: -
J: TRBJ1-1
CDR3: CASSIDFGGSPNTEAFF
DNA: TGTGCCAGTAGTATAGATTTCGGGGGCTCCCCGAACACTGAAGCTTTCTTT

V: TRBV6-1
size: -
D: TRBD2
J: TRBJ2-7
CDR3: CASRDLAGVVEQYF
DNA: TGTGCCAGCAGGGATCTAGCGGGAGTTGTCGAGCAGTACTTC

V: TRBV19
size: -
D: -
J: TRBJ2-3
CDR3: CASSPPGLNTQYF
DNA: TGTGCCAGTAGTCCCCCAGGGTTGAATACGCAGTATTTT

V: TRBV28
size: -
D: -
J: TRBJ2-1
CDR3: CASKGGGVLYNEQFF
DNA: TGTGCCAGCAAGGGGGGAGGGGTTCTCTACAATGAGCAGTTCTTC

V: TRBV29-1
size: few
D: -
J: TRBJ2-5
CDR3: CSVQIAVLETQYF
DNA: TGCAGCGTTCAGATAGCGGTCTTGGAGACCCAGTACTTC

V: TRBV27
size: few
D: -
J: TRBJ2-7
CDR3: CASSFSNEQYF
DNA: TGTGCCAGCAGTTTTAGCAACGAGCAGTACTTC

V: TRBV2
size: once
D: -
J: TRBJ2-1
CDR3: CASTPGLNEQFF
DNA: TGTGCCAGCACGCCAGGACTCAATGAGCAGTTCTTC

V: TRBV6-6
size: -
D: -
J: TRBJ2-7
CDR3: CASSYGSTGEQYF
DNA: TGTGCCAGCAGTTATGGGAGTACGGGGGAGCAGTACTTC

V: TRBV7-6
size: -
D: -
J: TRBJ2-3
CDR3: CASSPTSDTQYF
DNA: TGTGCCAGCAGCCCTACCTCGGATACGCAGTATTTT

V: TRBV2
size: -
D: TRBD1
J: TRBJ1-4
CDR3: CASSEQGQGEKLFF
DNA: TGTGCCAGCAGTGAACAAGGACAGGGAGAAAAACTGTTTTTT

V: TRBV30
size: -
D: -
J: TRBJ1-1
CDR3: CAWRSQNTEAFF
DNA: TGTGCCTGGAGGAGTCAAAACACTGAAGCTTTCTTT

V: TRBV29-1
size: -
D: TRBD1
J: TRBJ2-7
CDR3: CSVASTGEYHEQYF
DNA: TGCAGCGTTGCTTCGACAGGGGAATACCACGAGCAGTACTTC